The 2 T cell receptor delta chains listed next were all sequenced from one sample in a study of gamma-delta T cells after stem cell transplantation. TCRdb re-processed the RT-PCR reads via CATT. The sample contains about 2,000 delta-chain clones, roughly 5.1% of which appear only once. Sequenced input: gamma-delta T cells. Every receptor here comes from a human donor. It is not recorded whose cells these are; they may come from a transplant donor.

A note on this clone: This DNA's translation differs at residue 7 from TCRdb's protein, which comes from a much larger clone; a read error is likely, and the protein shown is translated from the DNA. CDR3 sequence (DNA): TGTGCCTGTGACACCGTTGGTGGGGGATACGCAGGGACCGATAAACTCATCTTT. It specifies CACDTVGGGYAGTDKLIF. The V call is TRDV2, the J call TRDJ1, with 11 bases aligning to TRDD3. CDR1 and CDR2 (germline): GEAIGNYY, EKD. With 0 bases clipped from V and 2 bases from J, the junction kept 10 bases outside the gene matches. The CDR3 runs to 18 residues.

With regard to this clone: TCRdb's listed protein matches a much larger clone and diverges from this DNA's translation at residue 10, likely through a read error; the protein shown comes from the DNA. CDR3 nucleotide sequence: TGTGCCTGTTTCCGGCTGGGGAACGACGCCGATAAACTCATCTTT. Protein sequence: CACFRLGNDADKLIF. The chain couples TRDV2 to TRDJ1; D perhaps matches TRDD3 (6 bases). The germline gives CDR1 GEAIGNYY, CDR2 EKD. The CDR3 spans 15 residues. V was pared by 6 bases and J by 3 bases, with 19 bases between.